This TCR beta chain was profiled in a study of cytomegalovirus exposure and HLA in healthy donors. Concerning this clone: Germline and junction disagree at one end, which may indicate a read error.

Germline CDR1 SEHNR, CDR2 FQNEAQ (reference sequence). The CDR3 runs to 12 residues. This PCR relied on a set of 60 Vbeta primers and 13 Jbeta primers. Profiling relied on immunoSEQ multiplex PCR, and the TCRdb table lists in-frame clones only, not all of them. The data hold under 200,000 clones, with around 62% observed a single time. Input material: PBMCs. The V call is TRBV7-9, the J call TRBJ1-5, with TRBD1 as a possible D gene (5 bases). This clonotype was obtained from a man aged 40-49 years in good health and CMV-seronegative. For the CDR3, the DNA is TGTTCCAGCAGCCCGACAGATCAGCCCCAGCATTTT. Its translation is CSSSPTDQPQHF.